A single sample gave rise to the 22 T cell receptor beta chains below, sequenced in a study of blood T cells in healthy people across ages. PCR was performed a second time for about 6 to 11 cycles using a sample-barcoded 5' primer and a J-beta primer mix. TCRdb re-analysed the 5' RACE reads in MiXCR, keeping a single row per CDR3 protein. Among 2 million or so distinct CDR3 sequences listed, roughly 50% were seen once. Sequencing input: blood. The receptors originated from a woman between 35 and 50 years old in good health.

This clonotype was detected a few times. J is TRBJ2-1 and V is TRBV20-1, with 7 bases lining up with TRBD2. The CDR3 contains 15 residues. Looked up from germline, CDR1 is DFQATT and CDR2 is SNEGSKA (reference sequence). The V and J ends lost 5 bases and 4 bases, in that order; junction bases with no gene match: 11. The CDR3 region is CSAPQASGVYNEQFF. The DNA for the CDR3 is TGCAGTGCTCCCCAGGCTAGCGGCGTTTACAATGAGCAGTTCTTC.

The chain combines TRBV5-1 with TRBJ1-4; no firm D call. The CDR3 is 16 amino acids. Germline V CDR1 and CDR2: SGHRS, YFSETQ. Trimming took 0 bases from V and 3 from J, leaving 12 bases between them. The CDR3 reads CASSLVGRGANEKLFF. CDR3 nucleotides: TGCGCCAGCAGCTTGGTGGGGAGAGGCGCTAATGAAAAACTGTTTTTT.

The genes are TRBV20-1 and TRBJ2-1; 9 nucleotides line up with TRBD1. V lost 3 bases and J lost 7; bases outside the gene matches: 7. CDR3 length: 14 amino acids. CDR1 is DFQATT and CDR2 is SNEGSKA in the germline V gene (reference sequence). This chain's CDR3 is CSARIGTGHNEQFF. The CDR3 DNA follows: TGCAGTGCTAGGATTGGGACAGGGCATAATGAGCAGTTCTTC.

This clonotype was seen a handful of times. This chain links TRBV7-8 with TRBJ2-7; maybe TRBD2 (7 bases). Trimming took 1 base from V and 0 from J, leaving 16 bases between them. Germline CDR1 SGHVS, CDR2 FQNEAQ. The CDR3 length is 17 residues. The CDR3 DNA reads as TGTGCCAGCAGCTTAGGGTTGGCGGGGGCCCTCTCCTACGAGCAGTACTTC. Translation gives CASSLGLAGALSYEQYF.

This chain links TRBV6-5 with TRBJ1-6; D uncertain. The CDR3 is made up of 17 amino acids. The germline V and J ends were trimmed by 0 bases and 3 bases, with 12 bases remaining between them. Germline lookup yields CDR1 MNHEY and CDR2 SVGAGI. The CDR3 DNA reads TGTGCCAGCAGTTACTCGGGTACAACGGGCTATAATTCACCCCTCCACTTT. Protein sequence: CASSYSGTTGYNSPLHF.

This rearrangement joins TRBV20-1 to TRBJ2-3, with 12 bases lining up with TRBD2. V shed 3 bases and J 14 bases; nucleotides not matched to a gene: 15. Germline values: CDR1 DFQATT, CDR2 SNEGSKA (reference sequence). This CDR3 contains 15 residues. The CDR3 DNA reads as TGCAGTGCTAGGTTGACTAGCGGGGGCCGTTTGCGGCCGTATTTT. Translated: CSARLTSGGRLRPYF.

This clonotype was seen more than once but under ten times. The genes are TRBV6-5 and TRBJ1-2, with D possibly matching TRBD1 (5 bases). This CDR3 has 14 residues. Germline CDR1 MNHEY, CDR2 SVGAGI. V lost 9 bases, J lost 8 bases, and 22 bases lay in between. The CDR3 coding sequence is TGTGCCAGTATGCAATCCGGGCAGGGAAAGGGCTACACCTTC. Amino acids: CASMQSGQGKGYTF.

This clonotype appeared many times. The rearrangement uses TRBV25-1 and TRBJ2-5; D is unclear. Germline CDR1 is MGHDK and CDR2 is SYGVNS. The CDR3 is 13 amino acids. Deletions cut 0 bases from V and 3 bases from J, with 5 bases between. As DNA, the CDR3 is TGTGCCAGCAGTGAATACCGGGAAGAGACCCAGTACTTC. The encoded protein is CASSEYREETQYF.

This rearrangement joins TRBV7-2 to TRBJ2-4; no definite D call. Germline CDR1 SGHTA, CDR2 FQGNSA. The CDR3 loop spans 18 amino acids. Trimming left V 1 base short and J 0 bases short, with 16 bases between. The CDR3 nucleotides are TGTGCCAGCAGCTTAGTCGCCCTTGACTTCTTAGCCAAAAACATTCAGTACTTC. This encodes CASSLVALDFLAKNIQYF.

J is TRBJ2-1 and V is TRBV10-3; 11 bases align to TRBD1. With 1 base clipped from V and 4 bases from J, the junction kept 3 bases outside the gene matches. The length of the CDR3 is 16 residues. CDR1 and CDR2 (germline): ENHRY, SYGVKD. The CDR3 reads CAISEFRDRGYNEQFF. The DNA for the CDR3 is TGTGCCATCAGTGAGTTTAGGGACAGGGGGTACAATGAGCAGTTCTTC.

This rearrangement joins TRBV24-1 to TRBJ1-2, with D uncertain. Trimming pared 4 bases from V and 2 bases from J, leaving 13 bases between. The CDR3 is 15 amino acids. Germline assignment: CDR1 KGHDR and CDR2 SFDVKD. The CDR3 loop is CATSDLKHPNYGYTF. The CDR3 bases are TGTGCCACCAGTGACTTAAAACACCCCAACTATGGCTACACCTTC.

The CDR3 DNA follows: TGCAGTGCTACCGGCGGGACATCTACAGATACGCAGTATTTT. Its translation: CSATGGTSTDTQYF. The rearrangement uses TRBV20-1 and TRBJ2-3; D could derive from TRBD1 or TRBD2 (6 bases each). Trimming took 4 bases from V and 3 from J, leaving 14 bases between them. Germline CDR1 reads DFQATT; CDR2 reads SNEGSKA (reference sequence). CDR3 length: 14 amino acids.

CDR3 region: CASSTQPGGEQYF. The CDR3 nucleotides are TGTGCCAGCAGTACACAACCGGGTGGTGAGCAGTACTTC. The J gene is TRBJ2-4, the V gene TRBV2; D gene ambiguous. V dropped 5 bases and J dropped 13 bases, with 18 bases sitting between them. In germline, CDR1 is SNHLY, CDR2 FYNNEI. This CDR3 region has 13 residues.

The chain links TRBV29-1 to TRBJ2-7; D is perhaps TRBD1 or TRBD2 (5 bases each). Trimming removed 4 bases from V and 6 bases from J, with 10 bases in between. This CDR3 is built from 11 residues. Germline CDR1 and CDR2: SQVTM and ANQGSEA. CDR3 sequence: CSVALGTEQYF. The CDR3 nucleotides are TGCAGCGTTGCGCTGGGGACCGAGCAGTACTTC.

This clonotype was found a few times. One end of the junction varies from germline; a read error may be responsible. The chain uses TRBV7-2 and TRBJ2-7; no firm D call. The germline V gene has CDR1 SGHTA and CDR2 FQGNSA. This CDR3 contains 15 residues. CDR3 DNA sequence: TGTGCCAGCAGTTTAGCCCTCGGCCTCTCCTACGAGCAGTACTTC. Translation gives CASSLALGLSYEQYF.

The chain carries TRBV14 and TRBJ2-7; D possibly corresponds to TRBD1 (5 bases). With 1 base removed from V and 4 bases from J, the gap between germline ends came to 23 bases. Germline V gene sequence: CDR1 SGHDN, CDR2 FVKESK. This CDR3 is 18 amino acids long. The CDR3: CASSQVLLVGDRTYEQYF. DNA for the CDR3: TGTGCCAGCAGCCAAGTTCTGTTAGTCGGAGACAGAACTTACGAGCAGTACTTC.

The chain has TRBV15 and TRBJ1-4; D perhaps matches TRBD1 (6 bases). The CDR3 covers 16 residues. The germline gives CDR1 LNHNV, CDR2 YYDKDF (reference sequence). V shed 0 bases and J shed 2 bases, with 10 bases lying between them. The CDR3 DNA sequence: TGTGCCACCAGCAGAGATCAGGGACATACTAATGAAAAACTGTTTTTT. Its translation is CATSRDQGHTNEKLFF.

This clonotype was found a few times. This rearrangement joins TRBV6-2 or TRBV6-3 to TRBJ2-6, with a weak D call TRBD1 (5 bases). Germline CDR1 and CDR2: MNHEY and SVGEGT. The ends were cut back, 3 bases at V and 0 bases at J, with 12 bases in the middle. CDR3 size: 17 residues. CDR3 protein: CASSYAAGISGANVLTF. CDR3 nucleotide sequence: TGTGCCAGCAGTTATGCGGCAGGGATCTCTGGGGCCAACGTCCTGACTTTC.

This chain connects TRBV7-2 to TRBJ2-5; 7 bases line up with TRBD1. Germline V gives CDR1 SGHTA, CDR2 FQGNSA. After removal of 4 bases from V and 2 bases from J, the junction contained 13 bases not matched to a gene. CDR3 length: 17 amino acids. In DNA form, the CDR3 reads TGTGCCAGCAGCTCGCTATTCAGGGACAGAGCTCAAGAGACCCAGTACTTC. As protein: CASSSLFRDRAQETQYF. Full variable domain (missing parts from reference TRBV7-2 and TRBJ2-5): GAGVSQSPSNKVTEKGKDVELRCDPISGHTALYWYRQSLGQGLEFLIYFQGNSAPDKSGLPSDRFSAERTGGSVSTLTIQRTQQEDSAVYLCASSSLFRDRAQETQYFGPGTRLLVL.

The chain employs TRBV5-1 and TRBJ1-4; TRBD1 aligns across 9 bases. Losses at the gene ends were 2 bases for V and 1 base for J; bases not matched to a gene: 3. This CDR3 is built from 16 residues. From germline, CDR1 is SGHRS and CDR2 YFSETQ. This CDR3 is CASSFTGGGTNEKLFF. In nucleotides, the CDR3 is TGCGCCAGCAGCTTTACAGGGGGCGGAACTAATGAAAAACTGTTTTTT.

The CDR3 DNA reads TGTGCCAGCAGCCAACGGACAGGGACATGCTCTGGGGCCAACGTCCTGACTTTC. It codes for CASSQRTGTCSGANVLTF. The J gene is TRBJ2-6, the V gene TRBV21-1; the table's D call, TRBD1, has no DNA check behind it. TRBV21-1 constitutes a pseudogene. This CDR3 is 18 amino acids long.

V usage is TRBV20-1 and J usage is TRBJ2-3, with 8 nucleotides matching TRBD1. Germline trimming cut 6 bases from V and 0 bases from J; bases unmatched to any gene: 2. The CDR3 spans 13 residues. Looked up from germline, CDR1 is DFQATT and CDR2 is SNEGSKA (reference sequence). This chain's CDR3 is CSAHRGSTDTQYF. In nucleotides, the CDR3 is TGCAGTGCCCACAGGGGGAGCACAGATACGCAGTATTTT.